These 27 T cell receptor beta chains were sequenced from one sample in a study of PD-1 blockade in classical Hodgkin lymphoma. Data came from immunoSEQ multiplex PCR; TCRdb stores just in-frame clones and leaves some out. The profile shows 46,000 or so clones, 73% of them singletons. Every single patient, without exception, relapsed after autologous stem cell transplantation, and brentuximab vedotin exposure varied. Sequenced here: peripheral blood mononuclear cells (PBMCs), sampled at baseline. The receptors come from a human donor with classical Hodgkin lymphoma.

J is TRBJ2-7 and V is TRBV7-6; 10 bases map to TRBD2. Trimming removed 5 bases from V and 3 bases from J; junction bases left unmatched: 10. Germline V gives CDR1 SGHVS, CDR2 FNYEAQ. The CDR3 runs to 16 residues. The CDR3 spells CASSPILAGGIYEQYF. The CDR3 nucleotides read TGTGCCAGCAGCCCCATCTTAGCGGGAGGAATCTACGAGCAGTACTTC.

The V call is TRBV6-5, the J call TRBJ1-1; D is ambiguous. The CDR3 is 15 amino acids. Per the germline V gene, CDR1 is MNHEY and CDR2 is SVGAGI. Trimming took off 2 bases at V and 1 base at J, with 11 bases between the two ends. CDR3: CASSYRQERNTEAFF. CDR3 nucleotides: TGTGCCAGCAGTTACCGGCAGGAACGGAACACTGAAGCTTTCTTT.

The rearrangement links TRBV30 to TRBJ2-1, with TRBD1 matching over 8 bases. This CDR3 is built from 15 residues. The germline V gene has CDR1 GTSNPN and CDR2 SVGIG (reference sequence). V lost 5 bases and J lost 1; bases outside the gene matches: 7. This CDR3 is CAWGATGASYNEQFF. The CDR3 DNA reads TGTGCCTGGGGGGCGACAGGGGCATCCTACAATGAGCAGTTCTTC.

CDR3 nucleotides: TGTGCCAGCAGCCCCCCGAACAGGGAATACGGGGAGCTGTTTTTT. Its translation: CASSPPNREYGELFF. The genes are TRBV28 and TRBJ2-2; D is perhaps TRBD1 (6 bases). Trimming removed 6 bases from V and 7 bases from J, with 18 bases in between. The germline V gene encodes CDR1 MDHEN and CDR2 SYDVKM. CDR3 length: 15 amino acids.

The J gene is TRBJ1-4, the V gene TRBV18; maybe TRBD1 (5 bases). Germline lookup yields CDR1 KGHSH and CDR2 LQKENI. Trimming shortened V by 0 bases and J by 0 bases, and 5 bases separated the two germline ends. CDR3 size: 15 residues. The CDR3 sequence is CASSPPGATNEKLFF. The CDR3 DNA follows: TGTGCCAGCTCACCACCGGGGGCAACTAATGAAAAACTGTTTTTT.

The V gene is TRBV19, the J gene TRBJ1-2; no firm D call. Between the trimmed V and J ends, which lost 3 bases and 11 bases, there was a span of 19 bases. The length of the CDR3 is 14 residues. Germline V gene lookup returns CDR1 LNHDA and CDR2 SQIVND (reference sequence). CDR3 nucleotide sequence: TGTGCCAGTAGTATCTCCATGGGAGCTATGGGGTACACCTTC. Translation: CASSISMGAMGYTF. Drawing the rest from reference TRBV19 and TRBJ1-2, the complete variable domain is DGGITQSPKYLFRKEGQNVTLSCEQNLNHDAMYWYRQDPGQGLRLIYYSQIVNDFQKGDIAEGYSVSREKKESFPLTVTSAQKNPTAFYLCASSISMGAMGYTFGSGTRLTVV.

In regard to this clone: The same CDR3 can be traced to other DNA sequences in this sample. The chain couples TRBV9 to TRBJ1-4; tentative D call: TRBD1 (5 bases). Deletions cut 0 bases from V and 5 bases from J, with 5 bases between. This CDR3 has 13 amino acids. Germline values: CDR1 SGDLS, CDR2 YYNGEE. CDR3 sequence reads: CASSVGGNEKLFF. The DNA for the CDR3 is TGTGCCAGCAGCGTAGGGGGGAATGAAAAACTGTTTTTT.

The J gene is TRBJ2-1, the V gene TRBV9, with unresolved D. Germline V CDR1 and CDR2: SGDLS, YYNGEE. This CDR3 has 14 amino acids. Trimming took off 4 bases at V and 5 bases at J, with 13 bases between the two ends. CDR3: CASSLGRLDNEQFF. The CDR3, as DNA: TGTGCCAGCAGCTTGGGTAGATTGGACAATGAGCAGTTCTTC.

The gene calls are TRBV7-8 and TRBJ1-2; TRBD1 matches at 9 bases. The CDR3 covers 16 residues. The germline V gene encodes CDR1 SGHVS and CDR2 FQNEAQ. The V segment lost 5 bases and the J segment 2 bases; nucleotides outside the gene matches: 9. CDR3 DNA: TGTGCCAGCAGCCGATTAACAGGGGGCGCGAACTATGGCTACACCTTC. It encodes CASSRLTGGANYGYTF. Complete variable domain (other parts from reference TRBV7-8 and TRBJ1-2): GAGVSQSPRYKVAKRGQDVALRCDPISGHVSLFWYQQALGQGPEFLTYFQNEAQLDKSGLPSDRFFAERPEGSVSTLKIQRTQQEDSAVYLCASSRLTGGANYGYTFGSGTRLTVV.

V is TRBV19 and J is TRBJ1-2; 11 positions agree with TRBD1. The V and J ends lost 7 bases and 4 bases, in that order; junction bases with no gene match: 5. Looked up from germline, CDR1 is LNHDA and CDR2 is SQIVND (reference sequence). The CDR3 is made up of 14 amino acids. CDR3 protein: CASIGQGAIYGYTF. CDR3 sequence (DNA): TGTGCCAGTATCGGACAGGGGGCCATCTATGGCTACACCTTC.

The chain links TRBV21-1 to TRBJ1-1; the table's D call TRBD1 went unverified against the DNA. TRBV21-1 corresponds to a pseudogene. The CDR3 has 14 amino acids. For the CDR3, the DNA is TGTGCCAGCAAGCAGGGGGCGGAGAACACTGAAGCTTTCTTT. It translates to CASKQGAENTEAFF.

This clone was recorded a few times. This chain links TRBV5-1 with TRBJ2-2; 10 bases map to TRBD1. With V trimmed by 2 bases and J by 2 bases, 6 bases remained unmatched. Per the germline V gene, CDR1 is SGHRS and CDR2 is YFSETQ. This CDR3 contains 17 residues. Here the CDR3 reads CASSLRKTGGNTGELFF. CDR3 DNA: TGCGCCAGCAGCTTAAGGAAGACAGGGGGCAACACCGGGGAGCTGTTTTTT.

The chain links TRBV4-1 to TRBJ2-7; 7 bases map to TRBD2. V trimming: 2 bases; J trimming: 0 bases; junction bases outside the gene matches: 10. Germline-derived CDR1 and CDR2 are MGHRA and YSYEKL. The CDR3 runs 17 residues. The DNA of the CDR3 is TGCGCCAGCAGCCAATTTGCACTAGCGCCTATCTCCTACGAGCAGTACTTC. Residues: CASSQFALAPISYEQYF.

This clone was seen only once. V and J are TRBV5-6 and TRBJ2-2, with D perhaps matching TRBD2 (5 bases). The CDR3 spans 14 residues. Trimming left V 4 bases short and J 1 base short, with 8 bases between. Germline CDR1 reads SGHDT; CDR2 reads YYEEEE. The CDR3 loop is CASSLGLNTGELFF. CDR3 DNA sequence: TGTGCCAGCAGCCTCGGACTGAACACCGGGGAGCTGTTTTTT.

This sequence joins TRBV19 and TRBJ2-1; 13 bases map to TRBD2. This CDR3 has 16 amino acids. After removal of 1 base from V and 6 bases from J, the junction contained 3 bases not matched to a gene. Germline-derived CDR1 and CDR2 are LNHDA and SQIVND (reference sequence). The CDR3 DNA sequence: TGTGCCAGTAGTATAGGGAGGACTAGCGGGGGCAATGAGCAGTTCTTC. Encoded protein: CASSIGRTSGGNEQFF. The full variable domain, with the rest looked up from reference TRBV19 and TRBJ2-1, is DGGITQSPKYLFRKEGQNVTLSCEQNLNHDAMYWYRQDPGQGLRLIYYSQIVNDFQKGDIAEGYSVSREKKESFPLTVTSAQKNPTAFYLCASSIGRTSGGNEQFFGPGTRLTVL.

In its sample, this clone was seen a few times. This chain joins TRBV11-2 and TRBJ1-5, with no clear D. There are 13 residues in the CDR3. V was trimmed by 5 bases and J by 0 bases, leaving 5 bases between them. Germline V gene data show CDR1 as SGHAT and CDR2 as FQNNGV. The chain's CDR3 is CASSSNSNQPQHF. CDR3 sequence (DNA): TGTGCCAGCAGCAGTAATAGCAATCAGCCCCAGCATTTT.

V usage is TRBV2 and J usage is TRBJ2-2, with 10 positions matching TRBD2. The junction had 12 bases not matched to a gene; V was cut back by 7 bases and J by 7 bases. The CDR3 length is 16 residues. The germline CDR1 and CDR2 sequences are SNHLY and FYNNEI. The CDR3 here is CASKKGIAGGYGELFF. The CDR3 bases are TGTGCCAGCAAAAAGGGTATAGCGGGAGGTTACGGGGAGCTGTTTTTT.

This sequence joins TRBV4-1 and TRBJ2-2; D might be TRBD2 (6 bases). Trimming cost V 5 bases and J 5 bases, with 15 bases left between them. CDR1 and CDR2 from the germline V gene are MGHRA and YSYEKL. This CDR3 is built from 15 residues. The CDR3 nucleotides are TGCGCCAGCAGCAAAAGACTAGTTGAGACCGGGGAGCTGTTTTTT. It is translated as CASSKRLVETGELFF.

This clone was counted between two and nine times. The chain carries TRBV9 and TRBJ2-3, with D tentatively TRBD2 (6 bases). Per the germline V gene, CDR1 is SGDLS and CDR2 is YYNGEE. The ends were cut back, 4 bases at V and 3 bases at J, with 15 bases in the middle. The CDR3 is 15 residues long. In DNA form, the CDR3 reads TGTGCCAGCAGCATGGGGACTTCCAGAACAGATACGCAGTATTTT. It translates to CASSMGTSRTDTQYF.

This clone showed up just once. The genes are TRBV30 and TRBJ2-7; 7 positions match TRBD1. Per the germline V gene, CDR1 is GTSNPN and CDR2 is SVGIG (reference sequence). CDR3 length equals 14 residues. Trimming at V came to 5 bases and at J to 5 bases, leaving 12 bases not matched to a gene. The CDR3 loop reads CAWGWGTGVDEQYF. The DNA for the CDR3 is TGTGCCTGGGGATGGGGCACAGGGGTTGACGAGCAGTACTTC.

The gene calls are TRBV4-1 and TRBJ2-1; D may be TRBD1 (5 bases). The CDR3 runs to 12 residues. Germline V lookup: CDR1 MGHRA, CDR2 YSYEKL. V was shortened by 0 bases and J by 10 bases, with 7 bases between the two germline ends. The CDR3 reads CASSQEGPEQFF. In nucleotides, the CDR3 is TGCGCCAGCAGCCAAGAGGGGCCCGAGCAGTTCTTC.

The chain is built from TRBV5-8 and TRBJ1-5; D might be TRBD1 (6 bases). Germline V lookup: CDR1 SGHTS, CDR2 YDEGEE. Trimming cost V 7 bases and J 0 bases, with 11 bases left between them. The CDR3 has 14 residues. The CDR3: CASQRGVSNQPQHF. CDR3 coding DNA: TGTGCCAGCCAAAGGGGGGTTAGCAATCAGCCCCAGCATTTT.

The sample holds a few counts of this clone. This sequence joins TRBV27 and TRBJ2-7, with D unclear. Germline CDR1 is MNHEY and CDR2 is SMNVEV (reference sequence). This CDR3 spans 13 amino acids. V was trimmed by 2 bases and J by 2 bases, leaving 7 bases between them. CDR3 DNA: TGTGCCAGCAGTTTACAGATAGCCTACGAGCAGTACTTC. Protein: CASSLQIAYEQYF.

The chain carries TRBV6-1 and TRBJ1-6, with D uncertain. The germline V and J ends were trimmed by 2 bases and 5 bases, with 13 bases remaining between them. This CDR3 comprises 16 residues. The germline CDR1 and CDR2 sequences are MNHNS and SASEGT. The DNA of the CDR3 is TGTGCCAGCAGTGAAAGTAAGGCAGCAAATAATTCACCCCTCCACTTT. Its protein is CASSESKAANNSPLHF.

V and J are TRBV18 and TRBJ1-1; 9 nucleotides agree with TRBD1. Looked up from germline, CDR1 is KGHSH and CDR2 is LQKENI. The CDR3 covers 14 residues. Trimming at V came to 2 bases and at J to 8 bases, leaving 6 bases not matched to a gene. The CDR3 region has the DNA TGTGCCAGCTCACCAAGACAGGGGGGAGTCGAAGCTTTCTTT. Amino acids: CASSPRQGGVEAFF. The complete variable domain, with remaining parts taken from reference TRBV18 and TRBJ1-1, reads NAGVMQNPRHLVRRRGQEARLRCSPMKGHSHVYWYRQLPEEGLKFMVYLQKENIIDESGMPKERFSAEFPKEGPSILRIQQVVRGDSAAYFCASSPRQGGVEAFFGQGTRLTVV.

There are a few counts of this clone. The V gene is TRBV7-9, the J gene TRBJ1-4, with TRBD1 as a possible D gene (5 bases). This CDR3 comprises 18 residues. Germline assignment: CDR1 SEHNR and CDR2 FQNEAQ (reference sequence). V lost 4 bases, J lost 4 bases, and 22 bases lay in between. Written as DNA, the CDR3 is TGTGCCAGCAGCTGGGGGACCCTGAAGGCGGGAGTTAATGAAAAACTGTTTTTT. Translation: CASSWGTLKAGVNEKLFF.

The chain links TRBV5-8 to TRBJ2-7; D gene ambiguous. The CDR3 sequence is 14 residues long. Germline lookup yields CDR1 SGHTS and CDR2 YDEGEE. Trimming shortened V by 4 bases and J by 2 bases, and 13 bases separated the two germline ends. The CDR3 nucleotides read TGTGCCAGCAGCACACTCCTGAGGACCTACGAGCAGTACTTC. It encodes CASSTLLRTYEQYF.